Below, one TCR beta chain is given with its context. Its matching antigen is unknown. CD8+ and CD4+ T cells from blood underwent TCR beta sequencing. Isolation of CD8+ and CD4+ T cells was performed negatively, whereas enrichment of TEMRA cells was done by FACS. The data are from a study of CD8 T cells in Susac syndrome. Study-wide findings and caveats: The study recognized that the number of individuals in its TCR sequencing and HLA analysis was relatively small.

The RNA input was roughly 0.45 to 1 ug, and it was reverse transcribed with random hexamers. Across 54 Vbeta and 13 Jbeta, TCR beta CDR3 was amplified with immunoSEQ multiplex PCR. A single record per CDR3 protein comes from TCRdb applying MiXCR to the immunoSEQ multiplex PCR reads. Among 45,000 to 60,000 distinct CDR3 sequences listed, 90% to 95% were seen once. V trimming: 4 bases; J trimming: 4 bases; junction bases outside the gene matches: 0. Germline CDR1 is DFQATT and CDR2 is SNEGSKA (reference sequence). CDR3 length equals 13 residues. This clonotype was sampled from a human donor with multiple sclerosis. The chain recombines TRBV20-1 with TRBJ2-1, with 11 bases fitting TRBD2. The source material was CD8+ T cells from PBMCs. The CDR3 region is CSATSGGYNEQFF. CDR3 bases: TGCAGTGCTACTAGCGGGGGGTACAATGAGCAGTTCTTC.